Listed below are T cell receptor beta chains from one sample, sequenced in a study of T cells in Graves' hyperthyroidism and ophthalmopathy. In TCRdb, the multiplex PCR reads were re-called with MiXCR into one record per CDR3 protein. This table holds fewer than 550,000 distinct CDR3 sequences, around 24% found once. Sequencing was done on a sample of blood. The origin of the receptors is a woman aged 30 to 39 with Graves' ophthalmopathy. CDR3s include the opening cysteine and the closing phenylalanine or tryptophan. D genes are given only for firm matches. Some rows mark clone size as missing; the rest say once, few, many or name a class of expanded clone.

v_gene	j_gene	abundance	len	d_gene	CDR3nt	CDR3aa
TRBV6-1	TRBJ2-5	many	15	.	TGTGCCAGCAGTGACCAGGGAGGGGGCCAAGAGACCCAGTACTTC	CASSDQGGGQETQYF
TRBV19	TRBJ1-5	few	17	TRBD1	TGTGCCAGTAGAGAGACTCTCAGGGGGCCCCTTAATCAGCCCCAGCATTTT	CASRETLRGPLNQPQHF
TRBV12-3/TRBV12-4	TRBJ1-1	.	16	.	TGTGCCAGCAGTTACCTGGGGAAGGGAATGAACACTGAAGCTTTCTTT	CASSYLGKGMNTEAFF
TRBV24-1	TRBJ1-2	.	14	TRBD1	TGTGCCACCAGTGATTTTGACAGGGTCTACGGCTACACCTTC	CATSDFDRVYGYTF
TRBV10-3	TRBJ1-5	many	15	.	TGTGCCATCAGCGCCCAGCGGACCCCGGGTCAGCCCCAGCATTTT	CAISAQRTPGQPQHF
TRBV7-9	TRBJ2-7	few	15	.	TGTGCCAGCAGCTCGTCCCTTCTAGGAGCCTACGAGCAGTACTTC	CASSSSLLGAYEQYF
TRBV20-1	TRBJ1-2	.	11	.	TGCAGTGCTCAAAGCACCTCCGGCTACACCTTC	CSAQSTSGYTF
TRBV5-1	TRBJ1-1	few	17	TRBD1	TGCGCCAGCAGCTTGGGAGGGACAGGGGGCCAAAACACTGAAGCTTTCTTT	CASSLGGTGGQNTEAFF
TRBV6-1	TRBJ1-2	many	13	.	TGTGCCAGCAGCCAGGAATACTTCTATGGCTACACCTTC	CASSQEYFYGYTF
TRBV12-3/TRBV12-4	TRBJ1-1	.	13	.	TGTGCCAGCAGCCGGGGACCTATCTCTGAAGCTTTCTTT	CASSRGPISEAFF
TRBV27	TRBJ2-7	many	15	.	TGTGCCAGCAGTGCGACACAGGGATGGGCATACGAGCAGTACTTC	CASSATQGWAYEQYF
TRBV3-1	TRBJ1-2	many	15	.	TGTGCCAGCAGCCAAGCAGGGCGACAGAACTATGGCTACACCTTC	CASSQAGRQNYGYTF
TRBV25-1	TRBJ2-4	many	16	.	TGTGCCAGTGACGAGTCGGACAGCTTAGCCAAAAACATTCAGTACTTC	CASDESDSLAKNIQYF
TRBV6-5	TRBJ1-5	.	14	.	TGTGCCAGCAGTTCCGTGGGACCAAATCAGCCCCAGCATTTT	CASSSVGPNQPQHF
TRBV12-3/TRBV12-4	TRBJ1-5	many	13	.	TGTGCCAGCAGAGGGACCTTCGGTCAGCCCCAGCATTTT	CASRGTFGQPQHF
TRBV2	TRBJ2-5	many	16	TRBD2	TGTGCCAGCAGACTAAAAGCGGGGGGACCCCAAGAGACCCAGTACTTC	CASRLKAGGPQETQYF
TRBV6-1	TRBJ1-1	many	15	.	TGTGCCAGCAGTGAAGAGGGGGGGTTGAACACTGAAGCTTTCTTT	CASSEEGGLNTEAFF
TRBV7-2	TRBJ2-7	many	14	TRBD2	TGTGCCAGCAGCTCCGGGACTAGGAGTGGCGAGCAGTACTTC	CASSSGTRSGEQYF
TRBV7-9	TRBJ2-7	many	12	TRBD1	TGTGCCAGCAGCTTAGATAGGGGGCGTCGGTACTTC	CASSLDRGRRYF
TRBV30	TRBJ1-5	.	13	.	TGTGCCTGGAGTCCCGGGCCAAATCAGCCCCAGCATTTT	CAWSPGPNQPQHF
TRBV6-1	TRBJ2-2	.	17	.	TGTGCCAGCAGTGAAGCTTCGGGACCGGTGGACACCGGGGAGCTGTTTTTT	CASSEASGPVDTGELFF
TRBV18	TRBJ2-2	.	16	.	TGTGCCAGCTCACCCCTACCGACAGGCCGAAGCGGGGAGCTGTTTTTT	CASSPLPTGRSGELFF
TRBV13	TRBJ1-3	many	12	.	TGTGCCAGCAGCTTAGAGCGAAACACCATATATTTT	CASSLERNTIYF
TRBV20-1	TRBJ2-5	.	14	TRBD1	TGCAGTGCCAACGAGGGACAGGGGATGGAGACCCAGTACTTC	CSANEGQGMETQYF
TRBV7-2	TRBJ1-1	.	15	.	TGTGCCAGCAGCTACCAACAAATGGGGTACACTGAAGCTTTCTTT	CASSYQQMGYTEAFF
TRBV12-3/TRBV12-4	TRBJ1-5	many	14	.	TGTGCCAGCAGTTCCGGGACTCGCGATGGGACCCAGCATTTT	CASSSGTRDGTQHF
TRBV7-2	TRBJ1-5	.	14	.	TGCGCCAGCAGCCAAGTTGTGTCACATCAGCCCCAGCATTTT	CASSQVVSHQPQHF
TRBV14	TRBJ1-2	.	14	TRBD1	TGTGCCAGCAGCCAAGGTCAGGGGGCCTATGGCTACACCTTC	CASSQGQGAYGYTF
TRBV18	TRBJ1-5	few	15	.	TGTGCCAGCTCACCAACTAGAAATAGCAATCAGCCCCAGCATTTT	CASSPTRNSNQPQHF